The 26 T cell receptor beta chains below all came from one sample that was sequenced in a study of T cells in Graves' hyperthyroidism and ophthalmopathy. RNA transcripts served as the template for amplifying TCR beta CDR3 regions. In the first-round RT-PCR of the TCR CDR3, the HTBI primer set was used. TCRdb called the multiplex PCR reads again in MiXCR, with one record for every CDR3 protein. The data show hundreds of thousands of distinct CDR3 sequences, with 46% seen just once and approximately 8.2% held by the top ten. Sequencing was done on a sample of peripheral blood or thyroid tissue (not recorded which). These receptors all stem from a woman aged 18 to 35 with Graves' hyperthyroidism.

This clonotype has only a few counts. Germline is not matched at one junction end, which may reflect a read error. The chain is built from TRBV7-9 and TRBJ1-1; D gene ambiguous. This CDR3 contains 14 residues. Per germline, CDR1 SEHNR and CDR2 FQNEAQ (reference sequence). The CDR3 coding sequence is TGCGCCAGCAGCCCATCTGGGAGGAACACTGAAGCTTTCTTT. This gives the protein CASSPSGRNTEAFF.

The chain has TRBV7-8 and TRBJ1-2; D is unclear. The CDR3 contains 12 residues. Germline-derived CDR1 and CDR2 are SGHVS and FQNEAQ. Trimming removed 8 bases at V and 7 bases at J, with 14 bases between. The CDR3 coding sequence is TGTGCCAGCCCGGTCGTCGTGGGTGGCTACACCTTC. Translating it yields CASPVVVGGYTF.

The chain has TRBV11-2 and TRBJ1-2, with 9 bases lining up with TRBD1. The germline gives CDR1 SGHAT, CDR2 FQNNGV. The CDR3 loop spans 12 amino acids. The V gene end was trimmed by 5 bases and the J gene end by 12 bases; junction bases not matched to a gene: 7. In nucleotides, the CDR3 is TGTGCCAGCAGCATGACAGGGGGAGGCCACACCTTC. Protein: CASSMTGGGHTF.

This clonotype occurred many times. The chain recombines TRBV20-1 with TRBJ2-5; 11 bases agree with TRBD2. The CDR3 totals 15 residues. Germline CDR1 DFQATT, CDR2 SNEGSKA (reference sequence). After removal of 6 bases from V and 13 bases from J, the junction contained 19 bases not matched to a gene. The CDR3 DNA follows: TGCAGTGCCCCTAGTCCCCCACCACTAGCGGGAGTTCCGTACTTC. As protein: CSAPSPPPLAGVPYF.

The J gene is TRBJ2-2, the V gene TRBV7-9; D might be TRBD2 (6 bases). CDR3 length: 17 residues. Trimming removed 3 bases at V and 0 bases at J, with 14 bases between. Per the germline V gene, CDR1 is SEHNR and CDR2 is FQNEAQ (reference sequence). The CDR3 spells CASSLVRLATNTGELFF. The CDR3 DNA sequence: TGTGCCAGCAGCTTGGTGCGTCTAGCGACGAACACCGGGGAGCTGTTTTTT.

This chain connects TRBV7-3 to TRBJ2-3; 11 positions match TRBD2. The CDR3 is 17 residues long. V dropped 5 bases and J dropped 3; count of bases not matched to a gene: 10. Germline V gene lookup returns CDR1 SGHTA and CDR2 FQGTGA. The CDR3 nucleotides are TGTGCCAGCAGCCGTCTGGGGGCTAGCGGGAGGACAGATACGCAGTATTTT. Its translation is CASSRLGASGRTDTQYF.

The V and J genes are TRBV10-3 and TRBJ2-2; D possibly corresponds to TRBD1 (5 bases). The CDR3 sequence is 14 residues long. Germline V lookup: CDR1 ENHRY, CDR2 SYGVKD. Trimming took off 10 bases at V and 6 bases at J, with 18 bases between the two ends. CDR3 loop: CASSQSRVAGELFF. The CDR3 nucleotides are TGTGCCAGCAGCCAATCCAGGGTCGCCGGGGAGCTGTTTTTT.

As regards this clonotype: One end of the junction does not line up with germline, which may come from a read error. This chain joins TRBV11-3 and TRBJ1-2, with D possibly being TRBD1 (6 bases). The CDR3 spans 12 residues. Germline V gene lookup returns CDR1 SGHNT and CDR2 YENEEA. The CDR3 loop is CASSSKRTELNF. CDR3 in DNA: TGTGCCAGCAGCTCAAAACGGACAGAACTAAACTTC.

The chain combines TRBV29-1 with TRBJ2-2, with TRBD1 matching 7 bases. Looked up from germline, CDR1 is SQVTM and CDR2 is ANQGSEA. The CDR3 has 14 amino acids. The V and J ends lost 3 bases and 6 bases, in that order; junction bases with no gene match: 7. CDR3 amino acids: CSVDPTGTAGELFF. The CDR3 nucleotides are TGCAGCGTTGACCCTACAGGGACAGCCGGGGAGCTGTTTTTT.

This clonotype was seen repeatedly, ten times or more. The chain links TRBV29-1 to TRBJ2-5; D remains ambiguous. The germline V gene has CDR1 SQVTM and CDR2 ANQGSEA. V lost 5 bases and J 4 bases, leaving 11 bases between the germline ends. This CDR3 region has 12 residues. The CDR3 DNA sequence: TGCAGCGTTCTGGAATCATCAGAGACCCAGTACTTC. Translated, it gives CSVLESSETQYF.

V and J are TRBV5-1 and TRBJ1-3; a possible D gene is TRBD1 (6 bases). Germline CDR1 and CDR2: SGHRS and YFSETQ. The V gene lost 4 bases and the J gene lost 0 bases, with 17 bases spanning the gap. The CDR3 contains 17 residues. CDR3 region: CASSQSGGQPSGNTIYF. CDR3 DNA sequence: TGCGCCAGCAGCCAAAGTGGCGGACAGCCCTCTGGAAACACCATATATTTT.

V gene TRBV19 combines with J gene TRBJ1-1; D possibly corresponds to TRBD1 (5 bases). Germline V gene sequence: CDR1 LNHDA, CDR2 SQIVND (reference sequence). The CDR3 totals 18 residues. The ends were cut back, 1 base at V and 3 bases at J, with 21 bases in the middle. CDR3 DNA: TGTGCCAGTAGTATAGCCCCTCCCCTCTCGACAGCCGACACTGAAGCTTTCTTT. This sequence encodes CASSIAPPLSTADTEAFF. The variable domain in full, completed from reference TRBV19 and TRBJ1-1, reads DGGITQSPKYLFRKEGQNVTLSCEQNLNHDAMYWYRQDPGQGLRLIYYSQIVNDFQKGDIAEGYSVSREKKESFPLTVTSAQKNPTAFYLCASSIAPPLSTADTEAFFGQGTRLTVV.

There are a few counts of this clonotype. The chain combines TRBV19 with TRBJ2-2; D unclear. V gave up 5 bases and J gave up 0 bases, with 10 bases separating them. The V gene's germline CDR1 is LNHDA and CDR2 SQIVND (reference sequence). The length of the CDR3 is 15 residues. The CDR3 sequence: CASSPEVANTGELFF. CDR3 DNA: TGTGCCAGTAGTCCCGAGGTAGCGAACACCGGGGAGCTGTTTTTT.

This clonotype was seen a single time. A much more abundant neighbour one base away suggests this may be a read error. The final CDR3 position lacks the conserved phenylalanine or tryptophan, pointing to a likely read error. V usage is TRBV24-1 and J usage is TRBJ1-1; the D is unclear. CDR3 size: 11 residues. V was trimmed by 5 bases and J by 6 bases, leaving 6 bases between them. CDR1 and CDR2 (germline): KGHDR, SFDVKD. CDR3 nucleotides: TGTGCCACCAGTGTTGGGCCTGAAGCTTTCCTT. Translating it yields CATSVGPEAFL.

V and J are TRBV10-3 and TRBJ1-2, with 8 bases that match TRBD1. Looked up from germline, CDR1 is ENHRY and CDR2 is SYGVKD. The CDR3 sequence is 13 residues long. V was pared by 8 bases and J by 6 bases, with 8 bases of the junction left unmatched. The CDR3 region is CAIRTGTGHGYTF. In DNA form, the CDR3 reads TGTGCCATCCGTACCGGGACAGGCCATGGCTACACCTTC.

The chain employs TRBV29-1 and TRBJ1-5, with D perhaps TRBD1 (5 bases). The CDR3 is made up of 12 amino acids. V was shortened by 3 bases and J by 14 bases, with 17 bases between the two germline ends. Per germline, CDR1 SQVTM and CDR2 ANQGSEA. The CDR3 sequence is CSVEVTASYEHF. The CDR3 region has the DNA TGCAGCGTTGAGGTGACAGCGTCCTACGAGCATTTT.

The chain's CDR3 is CASSLPGQGFNYGYTF. CDR3 coding DNA: TGTGCCAGCAGCTTACCGGGACAGGGTTTTAACTATGGCTACACCTTC. The chain carries TRBV7-9 and TRBJ1-2, with 9 bases fitting TRBD1. The ends lost 2 bases at V and 1 base at J; junction bases unmatched: 5. This CDR3 has 16 residues. The V gene's germline CDR1 is SEHNR and CDR2 FQNEAQ (reference sequence).

V is TRBV7-6 and J is TRBJ1-2; tentatively, D is TRBD1 (6 bases). Germline V gene sequence: CDR1 SGHVS, CDR2 FNYEAQ. The V end lost 5 bases, the J end lost 7 bases, and 8 bases lay between the germline ends. The CDR3 consists of 11 residues. DNA of the CDR3: TGTGCCAGCAGCAGGGGGTTTGGCTACACCTTC. Residues: CASSRGFGYTF.

This clonotype was picked up a small number of times. This chain uses TRBV5-6 with TRBJ1-5; D is unresolved. Trimming shortened V by 2 bases and J by 5 bases, and 11 bases separated the two germline ends. Germline CDR1 and CDR2: SGHDT and YYEEEE. This CDR3 spans 14 amino acids. In DNA, the CDR3 is TGTGCCAGCAGCTTCGGACGGCCAGATCAGCCCCAGCATTTT. Its translation is CASSFGRPDQPQHF. Full variable domain (remainder filled in from reference TRBV5-6 and TRBJ1-5): DAGVTQSPTHLIKTRGQQVTLRCSPKSGHDTVSWYQQALGQGPQFIFQYYEEEERQRGNFPDRFSGHQFPNYSSELNVNALLLGDSALYLCASSFGRPDQPQHFGDGTRLSIL.

This clonotype was recorded many times. The CDR3 region is CASSRGTVSNQPQHF. The DNA for the CDR3 is TGTGCCAGCAGCCGAGGGACAGTTAGCAATCAGCCCCAGCATTTT. The chain combines TRBV7-8 with TRBJ1-5; 7 positions match TRBD1. The germline CDR1 and CDR2 sequences are SGHVS and FQNEAQ. The CDR3 is made up of 15 amino acids. The V segment lost 5 bases and the J segment 0 bases; nucleotides outside the gene matches: 4. The full variable domain, its missing parts supplied by reference TRBV7-8 and TRBJ1-5, is GAGVSQSPRYKVAKRGQDVALRCDPISGHVSLFWYQQALGQGPEFLTYFQNEAQLDKSGLPSDRFFAERPEGSVSTLKIQRTQQEDSAVYLCASSRGTVSNQPQHFGDGTRLSIL.

A few counts support this clonotype. A much larger clonotype is one base distant, so this may be a read error. The chain combines TRBV14 with TRBJ1-1; D not certain. V lost 1 base to trimming and J lost 4 bases, with 7 bases between them. CDR1 and CDR2 from the germline V gene are SGHDN and FVKESK. The CDR3 is 13 amino acids. CDR3 loop: CASSQGRTTEAFF. The DNA of the CDR3 is TGTGCCAGCAGCCAAGGACGGACCACTGAAGCTTTCTTT. The complete variable domain, with remaining parts taken from reference TRBV14 and TRBJ1-1, reads EAGVTQFPSHSVIEKGQTVTLRCDPISGHDNLYWYRRVMGKEIKFLLHFVKESKQDESGMPNNRFLAERTGGTYSTLKVQPAELEDSGVYFCASSQGRTTEAFFGQGTRLTVV.

This clonotype was recorded many times. The chain carries TRBV29-1 and TRBJ1-2; 8 positions match TRBD1. V lost 2 bases and J lost 2; bases outside the gene matches: 7. CDR3 length: 15 residues. Germline V lookup: CDR1 SQVTM, CDR2 ANQGSEA. CDR3 protein: CSVEPGGPQNYGYTF. CDR3 DNA: TGCAGCGTTGAACCAGGGGGCCCACAGAACTATGGCTACACCTTC.

The chain employs TRBV7-2 and TRBJ1-1; D unclear. Trimming removed 5 bases from V and 6 bases from J, with 10 bases in between. The CDR3 is made up of 12 amino acids. Germline CDR1 is SGHTA and CDR2 is FQGNSA. CDR3 in amino acids: CASSRPAPEAFF. As DNA, the CDR3 is TGTGCCAGCAGCCGTCCGGCCCCTGAAGCTTTCTTT.

This clonotype occurred many times. The chain combines TRBV24-1 with TRBJ2-6; TRBD2 aligns across 12 bases. The V segment lost 5 bases and the J segment 0 bases; nucleotides outside the gene matches: 7. The CDR3 length is 19 residues. The V gene's germline CDR1 is KGHDR and CDR2 SFDVKD. The CDR3 spells CATSGNGLAGPSGANVLTF. The CDR3 DNA sequence: TGTGCCACCAGTGGCAACGGACTAGCGGGACCCTCTGGGGCCAACGTCCTGACTTTC.

This clonotype has at least ten counts. The chain joins TRBV5-1 to TRBJ2-2; D is undetermined. The germline V and J ends were trimmed by 1 base and 3 bases, with 4 bases remaining between them. This CDR3 region has 13 residues. Germline-derived CDR1 and CDR2 are SGHRS and YFSETQ. The CDR3 region is CASSLLDTGELFF. The CDR3 nucleotides read TGCGCCAGCAGCTTGCTGGACACCGGGGAGCTGTTTTTT.

The chain couples TRBV7-2 to TRBJ1-6; D not certain. V shed 2 bases and J shed 5 bases, with 10 bases lying between them. Germline V lookup: CDR1 SGHTA, CDR2 FQGNSA. The CDR3 is 15 residues long. This CDR3 reads CASSLTMADNSPLHF. CDR3 in DNA: TGTGCCAGCAGCTTAACTATGGCAGATAATTCACCCCTCCACTTT.